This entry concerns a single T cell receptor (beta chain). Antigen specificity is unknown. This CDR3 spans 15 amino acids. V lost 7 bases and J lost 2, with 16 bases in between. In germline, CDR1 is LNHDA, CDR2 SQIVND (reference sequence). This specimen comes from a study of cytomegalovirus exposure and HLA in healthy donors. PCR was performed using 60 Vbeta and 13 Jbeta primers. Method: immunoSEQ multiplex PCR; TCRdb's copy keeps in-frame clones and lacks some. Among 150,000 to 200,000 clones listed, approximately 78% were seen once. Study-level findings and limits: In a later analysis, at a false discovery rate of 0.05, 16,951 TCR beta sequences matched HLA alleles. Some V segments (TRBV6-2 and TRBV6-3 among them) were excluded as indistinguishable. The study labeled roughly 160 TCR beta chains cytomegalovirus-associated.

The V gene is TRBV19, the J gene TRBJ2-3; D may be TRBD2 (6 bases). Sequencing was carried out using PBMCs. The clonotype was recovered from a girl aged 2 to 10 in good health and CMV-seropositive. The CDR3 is CASTPVAGTTDTQYF. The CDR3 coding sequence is TGTGCCAGTACCCCTGTCGCGGGGACCACAGATACGCAGTATTTT.